Below are 9 T cell receptor beta chains sequenced from a single sample in a study of shared clonotypes between healthy human individuals. Profiling relied on immunoSEQ multiplex PCR, and the TCRdb table lists in-frame clones only, not all of them. The repertoire holds about 670,000 clones, with roughly 78% as singletons. The material sequenced was memory CD4+ T cells sorted from blood. Subset reported: CD45RA-negative fraction. These receptors came from a woman aged 25-40 years in good health.

This chain joins TRBV19 and TRBJ2-7, with D possibly matching TRBD1 (5 bases). Between the trimmed V and J ends, which lost 5 bases and 6 bases, there was a span of 20 bases. Germline-derived CDR1 and CDR2 are LNHDA and SQIVND (reference sequence). CDR3 length: 15 amino acids. CDR3 sequence (DNA): TGTGCCAGTAGTGGGGCCACCCAGACAACGGCCGAGCAGTACTTC. As protein: CASSGATQTTAEQYF.

V and J are TRBV19 and TRBJ2-7; 9 nucleotides align to TRBD1. The CDR3 spans 15 residues. J lost 3 bases, V lost 6 bases, and 9 bases had no gene match. Germline assignment: CDR1 LNHDA and CDR2 SQIVND (reference sequence). Here the CDR3 reads CASRPTGGALYEQYF. CDR3 bases: TGTGCCAGTAGACCGACAGGGGGAGCCCTCTACGAGCAGTACTTC.

The CDR3 region has the DNA TGTGCCAGCAGTTCCAGGGCCGGAGATACGCAGTATTTT. Translated, it gives CASSSRAGDTQYF. V gene TRBV6-1 combines with J gene TRBJ2-3, with D perhaps matching TRBD1 (5 bases). The V gene's germline CDR1 is MNHNS and CDR2 SASEGT. The length of the CDR3 is 13 residues. Trimming took 5 bases from V and 5 from J, leaving 11 bases between them.

Note on this clone: One end of the junction does not line up with germline, which may come from a read error. The genes are TRBV7-9 and TRBJ2-1; 7 bases are shared with TRBD2. CDR1 and CDR2 (germline): SEHNR, FQNEAQ (reference sequence). This CDR3 is 12 amino acids long. CDR3 sequence reads: CASSLHEGGPVF. In DNA, the CDR3 is TGTGCCAGCAGCTTACACGAGGGAGGGCCAGTCTTC.

A remark on this clone: Other DNA variants within this sample encode the same CDR3. The gene calls are TRBV20-1 and TRBJ2-5; D uncertain. The CDR3 is 11 residues long. Germline loops: CDR1 DFQATT, CDR2 SNEGSKA (reference sequence). Trimming stripped 3 bases from V and 2 bases from J, with 4 bases between. The CDR3 bases are TGCAGTGCTAGGCTACAAGAGACCCAGTACTTC. Translation gives CSARLQETQYF.

The genes are TRBV19 and TRBJ2-5; 9 nucleotides agree with TRBD1. The J call is doubtful: the DNA matches TRBJ2-7 better. This CDR3 region has 14 residues. CDR1 is LNHDA, CDR2 SQIVND, per germline (reference sequence). CDR3 in amino acids: CASSQQGATYEQYF. In DNA form, the CDR3 reads TGTGCCAGTAGTCAACAGGGGGCCACGTACGAGCAGTACTTC.

This chain joins TRBV7-8 and TRBJ1-2; 9 bases are shared with TRBD1. Per germline, CDR1 SGHVS and CDR2 FQNEAQ. The CDR3 spans 13 residues. V dropped 4 bases and J dropped 3; count of bases not matched to a gene: 0. CDR3: CASSWDRDYGYTF. The CDR3 DNA is TGTGCCAGCAGCTGGGACAGGGACTATGGCTACACCTTC.

The rearrangement joins TRBV5-1 to TRBJ2-7; 8 bases fit TRBD1. The V segment lost 4 bases and the J segment 1 base; nucleotides outside the gene matches: 13. CDR1 and CDR2 (germline): SGHRS, YFSETQ. The CDR3 contains 17 residues. CDR3 residues: CASSLNTGTGLSYEQYF. CDR3 in DNA: TGCGCCAGCAGCCTAAACACCGGGACAGGACTTTCCTACGAGCAGTACTTC.

This clone showed up just once. The gene calls are TRBV28 and TRBJ2-7, with 8 bases aligning to TRBD2. The V gene's germline CDR1 is MDHEN and CDR2 SYDVKM. The CDR3 extends over 17 amino acids. The trim removed 7 bases at V and 3 bases at J, leaving 17 bases unmatched. As DNA, the CDR3 is TGTGCCAGCACCCGATCGAGGGGCGGGACTAGAAACTACGAGCAGTACTTC. As protein: CASTRSRGGTRNYEQYF.